One and the same sample provided the 15 T cell receptor beta chains below, sequenced in a study of Ad26.COV2.S vaccination and SARS-CoV-2 variants. The sample's treatment: roughly 18 received Ad26.COV2.S at low or high dose, single or two shots; roughly 5 received placebo; per-sample allocation not given. Specimens were obtained on day 63 following the first vaccine or placebo injection. The protocol was immunoSEQ multiplex PCR, while the TCRdb copy is restricted to in-frame clones and leaves out a portion. Of fewer than 900,000 clones listed, roughly 90% were seen once; the top ten hold approximately 1.5%. This material consisted of peripheral blood, taken in a trial of Ad26.COV2.S vaccine versus placebo. These TCRs come from a person between 18 and 60 years old who received the Ad26.COV2.S COVID-19 vaccine or a placebo.

The gene calls are TRBV25-1 and TRBJ1-4; D possibly corresponds to TRBD1 (5 bases). The V and J ends lost 3 bases and 8 bases respectively, with 7 bases between them. CDR1 is MGHDK and CDR2 is SYGVNS in the germline V gene. This CDR3 is built from 12 residues. In nucleotides, the CDR3 is TGTGCCAGCAGTGACGGGGGGGAAAAACTGTTTTTT. Translating gives CASSDGGEKLFF. Based on the CDR3 plus reference TRBV25-1 and TRBJ1-4, the full variable domain is EADIYQTPRYLVIGTGKKITLECSQTMGHDKMYWYQQDPGMELHLIHYSYGVNSTEKGDLSSESTVSRIRTEHFPLTLESARPSHTSQYLCASSDGGEKLFFGSGTQLSVL.

The V call is TRBV6-6, the J call TRBJ2-1, with no clear D. Germline CDR1 and CDR2: MNHNY and SVGAGI (reference sequence). The CDR3 is made up of 16 amino acids. Trimming removed 4 bases at V and 0 bases at J, with 13 bases between. The CDR3: CASSFWAASSYNEQFF. DNA for the CDR3: TGTGCCAGCAGTTTTTGGGCGGCAAGCTCCTACAATGAGCAGTTCTTC.

This rearrangement joins TRBV3-1 (or the pseudogene TRBV3-2) to TRBJ2-5, with D uncertain. The CDR3 contains 14 residues. V shed 0 bases and J shed 5 bases, with 10 bases lying between them. The germline V gene encodes CDR1 LGHDT and CDR2 YNNKEL (reference sequence). The chain's CDR3 is CASSQDLGYETQYF. The CDR3 DNA follows: TGTGCCAGCAGCCAAGATCTGGGGTACGAGACCCAGTACTTC.

This chain links TRBV2 with TRBJ2-5, with 15 bases identical to TRBD2. CDR3 length: 17 amino acids. V gave up 2 bases and J gave up 5 bases; unmatched junction bases: 6. CDR1 SNHLY and CDR2 FYNNEI come from the germline V gene. The CDR3 DNA reads TGTGCCAGCAGTGAACCCAGGACTAGCGGGAGGGATGAGACCCAGTACTTC. Translated: CASSEPRTSGRDETQYF.

The rearrangement joins TRBV11-2 to TRBJ2-1; 13 bases are shared with TRBD2. Unmatched junction bases numbered 9, after V lost 0 bases and J lost 13 bases. The CDR3 has 16 amino acids. Germline V CDR1 and CDR2: SGHAT, FQNNGV. CDR3: CASSLDPGLAGAVQFF. In nucleotides, the CDR3 is TGTGCCAGCAGCTTAGATCCAGGACTAGCGGGAGCTGTTCAGTTCTTC. Drawing the rest from reference TRBV11-2 and TRBJ2-1, the complete variable domain is EAGVAQSPRYKIIEKRQSVAFWCNPISGHATLYWYQQILGQGPKLLIQFQNNGVVDDSQLPKDRFSAERLKGVDSTLKIQPAKLEDSAVYLCASSLDPGLAGAVQFFGPGTRLTVL.

About this clone: The sample has other DNA sequences that encode this CDR3 too. The chain is built from TRBV9 and TRBJ2-1, with D perhaps TRBD2 (7 bases). In germline, CDR1 is SGDLS, CDR2 YYNGEE. V lost 0 bases, J lost 2 bases, and 9 bases lay in between. The CDR3 is made up of 15 amino acids. The CDR3 region is CASSVGGGAYNEQFF. The CDR3 DNA reads TGTGCCAGCAGCGTAGGAGGGGGGGCCTACAATGAGCAGTTCTTC.

The chain recombines TRBV19 with TRBJ2-3; TRBD2 matches 7 bases. V shed 3 bases and J 0 bases; nucleotides not matched to a gene: 0. The CDR3 is 14 residues long. Germline V gene lookup returns CDR1 LNHDA and CDR2 SQIVND (reference sequence). DNA of the CDR3: TGTGCCAGTAGTATGGGGGGGAGCACAGATACGCAGTATTTT. Residues: CASSMGGSTDTQYF.

The chain links TRBV27 to TRBJ2-5; D might be TRBD2 (5 bases). This CDR3 comprises 14 residues. V was clipped by 3 bases and J by 5 bases, with 13 bases between them. Germline V gene lookup returns CDR1 MNHEY and CDR2 SMNVEV (reference sequence). The CDR3 nucleotides read TGTGCCAGCAGTTTTGCGGACTTAAGGGAGACCCAGTACTTC. Translation: CASSFADLRETQYF.

The V gene is TRBV9, the J gene TRBJ2-7; TRBD1 is a possible D gene (5 bases). Trimming shortened V by 4 bases and J by 0 bases, and 11 bases separated the two germline ends. This CDR3 spans 14 amino acids. CDR1 SGDLS and CDR2 YYNGEE come from the germline V gene. In nucleotides, the CDR3 is TGTGCCAGCAGCCTGCAGGGATCCTCCTACGAGCAGTACTTC. Its protein is CASSLQGSSYEQYF.

This clone was observed a single time. Within the sample, other DNA sequences also encode this same CDR3. The chain is built from TRBV7-2 and TRBJ2-5; D perhaps matches TRBD2 (5 bases). CDR1 is SGHTA and CDR2 is FQGNSA in the germline V gene. Between the trimmed V and J ends, which lost 1 base and 4 bases, there was a span of 10 bases. The CDR3 contains 14 residues. The CDR3, as DNA: TGTGCCAGCAGCTTAGTTGGAGGTGGAGAGACCCAGTACTTC. As protein: CASSLVGGGETQYF.

The chain has TRBV11-3 and TRBJ2-2, with unresolved D. The V gene lost 3 bases and the J gene lost 5 bases, with 7 bases spanning the gap. This CDR3 is built from 13 residues. CDR1 SGHNT and CDR2 YENEEA come from the germline V gene. For the CDR3, the DNA is TGTGCCAGCAGCTTGCAGGCGACCGGGGAGCTGTTTTTT. It specifies CASSLQATGELFF.

The rearrangement uses TRBV2 and TRBJ2-3, with 9 bases that match TRBD1. The CDR3 has 14 amino acids. CDR1 and CDR2 from the germline V gene are SNHLY and FYNNEI. With V trimmed by 10 bases and J by 1 base, 6 bases remained unmatched. In nucleotides, the CDR3 is TGTGCCACTCCAACAGGGGGCCGCACAGATACGCAGTATTTT. This translates into CATPTGGRTDTQYF.

The chain carries TRBV19 and TRBJ2-7; tentatively, D is TRBD1 (6 bases). Germline V gene lookup returns CDR1 LNHDA and CDR2 SQIVND (reference sequence). CDR3 size: 13 residues. V gave up 4 bases and J gave up 6 bases, with 13 bases separating them. CDR3 DNA sequence: TGTGCCAGTAGTACCGTGGCAGGGGTCGAGCAGTACTTC. Translating gives CASSTVAGVEQYF.

CDR3 nucleotides: TGTGCCAGCTCACCTACCAGCGGAGATACGCAGTATTTT. Amino acid sequence: CASSPTSGDTQYF. The chain has TRBV18 and TRBJ2-3; a possible D gene is TRBD2 (5 bases). V lost 3 bases and J lost 5, with 9 bases in between. The germline V gene has CDR1 KGHSH and CDR2 LQKENI. This CDR3 has 13 residues.

On this clone: Other nucleotide sequences from this sample produce the same CDR3. The chain joins TRBV30 to TRBJ1-5; D might be TRBD1 (5 bases). The V and J ends lost 0 bases and 6 bases respectively, with 9 bases between them. The CDR3 has 13 amino acids. CDR1 and CDR2 (germline): GTSNPN, SVGIG (reference sequence). CDR3 protein: CAWSVQGGQPQHF. In DNA form, the CDR3 reads TGTGCCTGGAGTGTCCAGGGTGGTCAGCCCCAGCATTTT.